This TCR beta chain was retrieved from a study of cytomegalovirus exposure and HLA in healthy donors. The table came from immunoSEQ multiplex PCR; TCRdb's copy has only in-frame clones and leaves some out. Of over 65,000 clones in the sample, 94% are singletons; the top ten hold 1.5% to 2%. Trimming shortened V by 3 bases and J by 2 bases, and 3 bases separated the two germline ends. The CDR3 is 11 amino acids. Germline V CDR1 and CDR2: SGHNT, YYREEE (reference sequence). The chain uses TRBV5-4 and TRBJ2-7; no clear D. The sequencing input was PBMCs. The TCR comes from a woman aged 18 to 35 in good health and CMV-seropositive. This CDR3 is CASSSAYEQYF. CDR3 bases: TGTGCCAGCAGCTCAGCCTACGAGCAGTACTTC. The entire variable domain, with the rest obtained from reference TRBV5-4 and TRBJ2-7, is as follows: ETGVTQSPTHLIKTRGQQVTLRCSSQSGHNTVSWYQQALGQGPQFIFQYYREEENGRGNFPPRFSGLQFPNYSSELNVNALELDDSALYLCASSSAYEQYFGPGTRLTVT.